This T cell receptor beta chain was recovered during a study of CD8+ T cells in alopecia areata (dated by TCRdb to 2016 to 2018). Turning to the overall study: The treated patients, all with moderate-to-severe alopecia areata, were enrolled in an open-label pilot trial of oral tofacitinib given at 5 to 10 mg twice daily. To study T cell clonal expansion in alopecia areata, the researchers applied high-throughput TCRbeta sequencing to both the C3H/HeJ mouse model and human patients. TCRbeta CDR3 regions were amplified by immunoSEQ multiplex PCR using 35 Vbeta forward and 13 Jbeta reverse primers. Scalp clonality was compared across normal scalp (n=4), patchy alopecia areata scalp (n=8), and alopecia totalis/universalis scalp (n=8). RNA came from the PAXgene miRNA kit for fixed scalp, the miRNeasy kit for PBMCs, and the RNeasy kit for mouse skin. Patients on tofacitinib were biopsied at baseline and after 4 and 24 weeks of treatment, and several of the patients also had a later scalp biopsy. For the treated patients, the SALT score, which quantifies what percentage of scalp surface area is affected, served as the measure of disease severity. Human TCRbeta sequencing covered scalp tissue and sorted CD4+ and CD8+ peripheral blood T cells from patchy and totalis/universalis alopecia areata patients and healthy controls. Tofacitinib was given for 6 to 18 months, followed by 6 months of follow-up off drug to assess delayed response and recurrence. Study-wide conclusions, independent of this receptor: Unlike mouse skin, where gammadelta T cells dominate, normal human skin contains resident alphabeta T cells that get sequenced too, which complicates analysis of the scalp TCR repertoire. Because the treated cohort was small and included a single nonresponder, larger studies are needed to assess links between baseline CD8+ expansion and response. Compared with normal scalp, lesional scalp, particularly in alopecia totalis/universalis, had higher clonality and more expanded CD8+ clones, which suggests antigenic drive. With tofacitinib, both scalp clonality and the number of expanded CD8+ clones among the top 100 scalp clones went down significantly. During tofacitinib treatment, many expanded lesional clones stuck around in both scalp and blood, and this persistence may partly explain why relapse happens after treatment is stopped. Shared TCR sequences between patients were less evident than in mice, which may be partly attributable to HLA diversity in the patient population.

According to the study, the label for this sample's time point signals: more than three weeks on oral tofacitinib. Per the publication, the treatment or condition label means: oral pan-JAK inhibitor, 5-10 mg twice daily. From alopecia areata patients, peripheral blood was collected along with lesional scalp punch biopsies. PBMCs were separated by density centrifugation and stained for CD3, CD4 and CD8, after which CD4+ and CD8+ T cells were sorted on a FACSAria. Library preparation was by the immunoSEQ multiplex PCR assay. RNA was extracted from all samples and reverse transcribed into cDNA, which served as template for TCR sequencing. First-strand cDNA was synthesized with SuperScript III using a 2:1 mix of oligo-dT and random hexamers. A synthetic immune receptor repertoire was used to measure amplification bias, and any remaining bias was corrected computationally. Regarding the original processing steps: Raw reads were preprocessed to remove errors, and CDR3 was defined by IMGT conventions from the conserved cysteine to phenylalanine. Clonality was computed as 1 minus the Shannon entropy, with the entropy normalized by log2 of the number of productive unique TCRs. CD4 or CD8 identity of scalp clones was inferred by cross-referencing scalp TCRbeta sequences with sorted blood CD4 and CD8 repertoires. TCRdb re-hosts the immuneACCESS table, in-frame sequences only. Its copies lack some clones; in the studies checked, an unresolved V gene accounts for under half of them, and the cause for the rest is not known. That table furnishes V, J and clone size, whereas the DNA furnished D and trimming. Counted in this sample were some 240,000 clones; roughly 56% of them appeared once. The ten biggest clones cover roughly 1.6% of the sample.

Of note for this clone: The clone's antigen remains unknown. Per-base quality was not reported, and no clone a single base away is much larger than it.

Taken from cysteine to phenylalanine, the CDR3 has 18 residues. The read is trimmed to its CDR3 DNA, 54 bases read in frame from base 1. The germline V gene encodes CDR1 SGHTA and CDR2 FQGNSA. The V and J ends are trimmed by 5 bases and 6 bases, leaving 26 bases between them. The source of this sequence is a human donor with alopecia areata. The chain was built from TRBV7-2 and TRBJ2-1; possibly the D gene is TRBD2, per 5 matching bases. The sequenced sample was CD4+ T cells sorted from blood, obtained at week 4, from a patient treated with tofacitinib. The DNA sequence is TGTGCCAGCAGCCCTCCAACCCTCACTAGGACTCGGCGCAATGAGCAGTTCTTC. Translated, it gives CASSPPTLTRTRRNEQFF.